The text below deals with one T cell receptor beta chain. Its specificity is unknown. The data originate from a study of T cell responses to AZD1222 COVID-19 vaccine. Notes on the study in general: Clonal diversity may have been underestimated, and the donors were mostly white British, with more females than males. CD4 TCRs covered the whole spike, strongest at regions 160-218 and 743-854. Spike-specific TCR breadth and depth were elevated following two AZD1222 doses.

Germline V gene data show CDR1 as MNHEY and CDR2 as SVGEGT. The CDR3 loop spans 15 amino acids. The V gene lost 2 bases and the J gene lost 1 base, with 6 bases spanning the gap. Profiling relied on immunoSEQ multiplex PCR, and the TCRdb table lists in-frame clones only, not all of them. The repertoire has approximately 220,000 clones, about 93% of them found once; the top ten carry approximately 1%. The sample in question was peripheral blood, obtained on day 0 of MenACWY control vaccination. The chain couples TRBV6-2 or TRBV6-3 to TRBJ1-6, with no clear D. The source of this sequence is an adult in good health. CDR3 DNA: TGTGCCAGCAGTTACGAGGGATCCTATAATTCACCCCTCCACTTT. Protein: CASSYEGSYNSPLHF.